The 20 T cell receptor beta chains below all came from one sample that was sequenced in a study of blood T cells in healthy people across ages. Then a second PCR, running about 6 to 12 cycles, was carried out with a sample-barcoded 5' primer and a J-beta primer mix. Via MiXCR, TCRdb re-called the 5' RACE reads, giving one row per CDR3 protein. Of over 1,200,000 distinct CDR3 sequences in the sample, around 55% are singletons; the top ten hold more than 6%. The sequencing sample was made of blood. The receptor set was obtained from a man aged 18 to 35 in good health.

Points on this clonotype: The junction differs from germline at one of its ends, possibly a read error. V is TRBV5-1 and J is TRBJ2-7; D is unresolved. The V gene's germline CDR1 is SGHRS and CDR2 YFSETQ. The CDR3 spans 16 residues. CDR3 in DNA: TGCGTCAGCAGCTCACCTGACGGCTACAGCTCCTACGAGCAGTACTTC. It translates to CVSSSPDGYSSYEQYF.

J is TRBJ2-2 and V is TRBV7-8; 11 positions agree with TRBD2. The V gene end was trimmed by 0 bases and the J gene end by 0 bases; junction bases not matched to a gene: 3. CDR1 and CDR2 (germline): SGHVS, FQNEAQ. There are 18 residues in the CDR3. The DNA of the CDR3 is TGTGCCAGCAGCTTAGCGCCTAGCGGGGGGCCGAACACCGGGGAGCTGTTTTTT. Protein sequence: CASSLAPSGGPNTGELFF.

This clonotype was counted a few times. The chain combines TRBV20-1 with TRBJ2-7; D is possibly TRBD2 (6 bases). Trimming took 2 bases from V and 4 from J, leaving 6 bases between them. This CDR3 comprises 11 residues. Germline V lookup: CDR1 DFQATT, CDR2 SNEGSKA (reference sequence). In DNA form, the CDR3 reads TGCAGTGCTAGACGGGAGTACGAGCAGTACTTC. Translation: CSARREYEQYF.

This chain joins TRBV27 and TRBJ1-1, with 8 bases fitting TRBD1. This CDR3 spans 16 amino acids. Looked up from germline, CDR1 is MNHEY and CDR2 is SMNVEV (reference sequence). With V trimmed by 3 bases and J by 4 bases, 10 bases remained unmatched. CDR3 in DNA: TGTGCCAGCAGTTTCCCTGAGAGCAGGGGGCCCACTGAAGCTTTCTTT. It encodes CASSFPESRGPTEAFF.

The V call is TRBV6-1, the J call TRBJ1-1; no firm D call. Germline assignment: CDR1 MNHNS and CDR2 SASEGT. The CDR3 runs to 11 residues. With 9 bases removed from V and 3 bases from J, the gap between germline ends came to 8 bases. DNA for the CDR3: TGTGCCAGTAAAAAGGACACTGAAGCTTTCTTT. This encodes CASKKDTEAFF.

This clonotype was seen more than once but under ten times. The chain joins TRBV15 to TRBJ2-1; the D gene is possibly TRBD1 (5 bases). The CDR3 loop spans 14 amino acids. Trimming removed 3 bases from V and 6 bases from J, with 12 bases in between. CDR1 and CDR2 from the germline V gene are LNHNV and YYDKDF (reference sequence). CDR3 amino acids: CATSRGGQGNEQFF. In nucleotides, the CDR3 is TGTGCCACCAGCAGGGGTGGGCAGGGCAATGAGCAGTTCTTC.

The chain recombines TRBV6-5 with TRBJ1-3; TRBD1 matches 8 bases. Germline values: CDR1 MNHEY, CDR2 SVGAGI. The length of the CDR3 is 16 residues. After removal of 2 bases from V and 7 bases from J, the junction contained 10 bases not matched to a gene. CDR3 nucleotide sequence: TGTGCCAGCAGTTACGGGAGAGGACAGGGCGGGAACACCATATATTTT. It yields the protein CASSYGRGQGGNTIYF.

This clonotype was found a few times. The chain couples TRBV27 to TRBJ1-5, with D unclear. This CDR3 has 14 residues. The V gene lost 2 bases and the J gene lost 5 bases, with 10 bases spanning the gap. The V gene's germline CDR1 is MNHEY and CDR2 SMNVEV (reference sequence). CDR3 sequence: CASSLQGKYQPQHF. For the CDR3, the DNA is TGTGCCAGCAGTTTACAAGGGAAGTATCAGCCCCAGCATTTT.

The chain combines TRBV29-1 with TRBJ2-5; TRBD1 matches at 7 bases. The CDR3 covers 14 residues. From germline, CDR1 is SQVTM and CDR2 ANQGSEA. The V segment lost 7 bases and the J segment 5 bases; nucleotides outside the gene matches: 13. In DNA form, the CDR3 reads TGCAGCGCTCCCTCAGGGGGTTTTGTGGAGACCCAGTACTTC. Protein sequence: CSAPSGGFVETQYF.

The gene calls are TRBV28 and TRBJ2-7, with 8 bases that match TRBD1. The CDR3 covers 13 residues. Germline V gene data show CDR1 as MDHEN and CDR2 as SYDVKM. Trimming took 6 bases from V and 2 from J; bases not matched to a gene: 3. CDR3 in DNA: TGTGCCAGCAGGTGGACAGGGACCTACGAGCAGTACTTC. It encodes CASRWTGTYEQYF.

The V call is TRBV3-1, the J call TRBJ2-1; 8 nucleotides align to TRBD2. The DNA end favors TRBJ2-7, so the J call may be wrong. CDR1 and CDR2 from the germline V gene are LGHDT and YNNKEL (reference sequence). The CDR3 totals 14 residues. The chain's CDR3 is CASRLTSAANEQYF. CDR3 DNA sequence: TGTGCCAGCAGGCTGACTAGCGCCGCGAACGAGCAGTACTTC.

The chain employs TRBV12-3 or TRBV12-4 and TRBJ2-7; D is possibly TRBD1 (6 bases). V gave up 5 bases and J gave up 4 bases, with 18 bases separating them. The CDR3 spans 15 residues. DNA for the CDR3: TGTGCCAGCAGTCCCGTTTCTCAGGGGATTTACGAGCAGTACTTC. It yields the protein CASSPVSQGIYEQYF.

This sequence joins TRBV3-1 and TRBJ2-7; 7 positions match TRBD2. The CDR3 has 15 residues. Trimming took 1 base from V and 2 from J; bases not matched to a gene: 5. CDR1 is LGHDT, CDR2 YNNKEL, per germline (reference sequence). Here the CDR3 reads CASSQGTRVPYEQYF. As DNA, the CDR3 is TGTGCCAGCAGCCAAGGGACTAGGGTCCCCTACGAGCAGTACTTC.

This clonotype was observed once. V gene TRBV7-2 combines with J gene TRBJ2-1; D perhaps matches TRBD2 (5 bases). From germline, CDR1 is SGHTA and CDR2 FQGNSA. The CDR3 totals 11 residues. V was cut by 5 bases and J by 12 bases, with 11 bases left in between. The CDR3 bases are TGTGCCAGCAGCGAGGGAGCAAGGCAGTTCTTC. This gives the protein CASSEGARQFF.

This clonotype was detected once. The CDR3: CSARARTNGYEQYF. Here the CDR3 DNA reads TGCAGTGCTAGAGCTAGGACTAACGGCTACGAGCAGTACTTC. This chain uses TRBV20-1 with TRBJ2-7, with D possibly TRBD2 on 6 matching bases. Germline V lookup: CDR1 DFQATT, CDR2 SNEGSKA (reference sequence). The V end was cut by 1 base, the J end by 3 bases, with 13 bases between. The CDR3 is 14 residues long.

V usage is TRBV20-1 and J usage is TRBJ1-2; TRBD1 is a possible D gene (5 bases). The CDR3 has 12 amino acids. Per germline, CDR1 DFQATT and CDR2 SNEGSKA (reference sequence). The CDR3 coding sequence is TGCAGGGCTGACCGGGACGGAGAACTTGCCACCTTC. Amino acids: CRADRDGELATF.

The gene calls are TRBV4-2 and TRBJ2-7; 7 bases are a match to TRBD2. The CDR3 runs 15 residues. V was clipped by 0 bases and J by 3 bases; unmatched bases: 5. The germline V gene has CDR1 LGHNA and CDR2 YNFKEQ. The CDR3 spells CASSQEEQRDYEQYF. The CDR3 DNA reads TGTGCCAGCAGCCAAGAAGAACAGCGGGACTACGAGCAGTACTTC.

The chain recombines TRBV29-1 with TRBJ2-3; perhaps TRBD1 as D (5 bases). The germline V gene has CDR1 SQVTM and CDR2 ANQGSEA. The CDR3 covers 16 residues. The ends were cut back, 0 bases at V and 0 bases at J, with 13 bases in the middle. CDR3 DNA sequence: TGCAGCGTTGAAGATCTAGGGGCTCGGAGCACAGATACGCAGTATTTT. Amino acid sequence: CSVEDLGARSTDTQYF.

The chain employs TRBV10-3 and TRBJ1-6; no reliable D call. Germline V gene data show CDR1 as ENHRY and CDR2 as SYGVKD. The CDR3 is 14 amino acids. V lost 9 bases and J 0 bases, leaving 9 bases between the germline ends. Here the CDR3 reads CAIGPSSYNSPLHF. DNA of the CDR3: TGTGCCATAGGACCGAGCTCCTATAATTCACCCCTCCACTTT.

This sequence joins TRBV6-2 or TRBV6-3 and TRBJ2-7, with D tentatively TRBD1 or TRBD2 (5 bases each). The CDR3 runs to 15 residues. Germline V gives CDR1 MNHEY, CDR2 SVGEGT. Trimming cost V 5 bases and J 5 bases, with 19 bases left between them. The chain's CDR3 is CASSAAGTLPHEQYF. The CDR3 DNA is TGTGCCAGCAGTGCGGCCGGGACGCTGCCCCACGAGCAGTACTTC.